These T cell receptor beta chains were read from a single sample in a study of cytomegalovirus exposure and HLA in healthy donors. Sequencing used immunoSEQ multiplex PCR; TCRdb keeps in-frame clones, though not all of them. The specimen's table records under 250,000 clones. Material: PBMCs. Receptors originate from a girl aged 2-10 years in good health and CMV-seropositive. CDR3s include the opening cysteine and the closing phenylalanine or tryptophan. The D gene is left open where the match is weak.

d_gene,v_gene,j_gene,CDR3nt,CDR3aa
TRBD2,TRBV7-3,TRBJ2-3,TGTGCCAGCAGCCCCGGAGCGGGAGGCACAGATACGCAGTATTTT,CASSPGAGGTDTQYF
.,TRBV6-4,TRBJ2-3,TGTGCCAGCAGTGACGGTCGAGGGAACACAGATACGCAGTATTTT,CASSDGRGNTDTQYF
.,TRBV7-8,TRBJ2-7,TGTGCCAGCAGCCGCCGCGTCGACAGGAGAGGCGAGCAGTACTTC,CASSRRVDRRGEQYF
.,TRBV11-2,TRBJ2-7,TGTGCCAGCAGCTTAGGACTAGATAACGAGCAGTACTTC,CASSLGLDNEQYF
.,TRBV19,TRBJ2-6,TGTGCCAGTAGTATGCCCCAGGGTAGATCCTCTGGGGCCAACGTCCTGACTTTC,CASSMPQGRSSGANVLTF
.,TRBV4-1,TRBJ2-7,TGCGCCAGCAGCCCCTCCCCCCGCTCTACGGGATACGAGCAGTACTTC,CASSPSPRSTGYEQYF
TRBD1,TRBV6-5,TRBJ1-4,TGTGCCAGCAGTTACACGGGACAGGGAATGGGGAAACTGTTTTTT,CASSYTGQGMGKLFF
.,TRBV7-9,TRBJ2-1,TGTGCCAGCAGCTACGGAGTCGTGGAGCAGTTCTTC,CASSYGVVEQFF
.,TRBV11-2,TRBJ1-1,TGTGCCAGCAGCTTGGGGGAGGGGCCAAGGGGTACTGAAGCTTTCTTT,CASSLGEGPRGTEAFF
.,TRBV6-1,TRBJ2-4,TGTGCCAGCAGTGATTTCCCAGGGAACCAGTACTTC,CASSDFPGNQYF
TRBD2,TRBV4-1,TRBJ2-7,TGCGCCAGCAGCCCCTTTAGCGGGAGCTTTGGCGAGCAGTACTTC,CASSPFSGSFGEQYF
.,TRBV5-1,TRBJ1-1,TGCGCCAGCAGCCCAACCTTAGCGGGGAACACTGAAGCTTTCTTT,CASSPTLAGNTEAFF
TRBD2,TRBV4-2,TRBJ2-1,TGTGCCAGCAGCCCTAGGACTAGCGGGAGGGAAAATGAGCAGTTCTTC,CASSPRTSGRENEQFF
TRBD2,TRBV2,TRBJ2-7,TGTGCCAGCAGTAGTGAAGTCGCGGGAGAAGGGTACTTC,CASSSEVAGEGYF
TRBD1,TRBV7-9,TRBJ1-1,TGTGCCAGCAGGGACAGGGGTAACACTGAAGCTTTCTTT,CASRDRGNTEAFF
TRBD2,TRBV7-6,TRBJ2-1,TGTGCCAGCAGCCCTGGACTAGCGGGAGGGGATGAGCAGTTCTTC,CASSPGLAGGDEQFF
TRBD2,TRBV9,TRBJ2-1,TGTGCCAGCAGCGTAGGGCGCGGGAGGGCGTTTTTCAATGAGCAGTTCTTC,CASSVGRGRAFFNEQFF
.,TRBV7-9,TRBJ1-4,TGTGCCAGCACTTCTACAGGGCTTTGGAATGAAAAACTGTTTTTT,CASTSTGLWNEKLFF
TRBD2,TRBV6-5,TRBJ2-7,TGTGCCAGCAGTAGTCAAGCGGGACTGTACGAGCAGTACTTC,CASSSQAGLYEQYF
TRBD2,TRBV5-4,TRBJ2-1,TGTGCCAGCAGCTTGGGGGGAGGGTCCGTCAATGAGCAGTTCTTC,CASSLGGGSVNEQFF
TRBD2,TRBV9,TRBJ2-1,TGTGCCAGCAGCGTAGAAGACGCCTTAGCGGGAGTGAATAATGAGCAGTTCTTC,CASSVEDALAGVNNEQFF
TRBD2,TRBV9,TRBJ2-1,TGTGCCAGCAGCGTTAGCGGGGTAACCTACAATGAGCAGTTCTTC,CASSVSGVTYNEQFF
.,TRBV7-6,TRBJ1-5,TGTGCCAGCAGCTTAAAGACCGGAGAGGGCAATCAGCCCCAGCATTTT,CASSLKTGEGNQPQHF
TRBD2,TRBV5-4,TRBJ2-1,TGTGCCAGCAGCGACGGGACTAGCGGATCTGAGCAGTTCTTC,CASSDGTSGSEQFF
TRBD1,TRBV18,TRBJ2-1,TGTGCCAGCTCACCGACAGGGGGCGGCTACAATGAGCAGTTCTTC,CASSPTGGGYNEQFF
TRBD1,TRBV19,TRBJ1-1,TGTGCCAGTAGTGACAGGGGGGGAGCTTTCTTT,CASSDRGGAFF
TRBD2,TRBV4-1,TRBJ2-5,TGCGCCAGCAGCCAAACTAGCGGGAGGTACCAAGAGACCCAGTACTTC,CASSQTSGRYQETQYF
.,TRBV28,TRBJ2-7,TGTGCCAGCAGCTTCAGGGGCACACCCTACGAGCAGTACTTC,CASSFRGTPYEQYF
.,TRBV5-1,TRBJ2-1,TGCGCCAGCAGCTCCGGGAGCGGGTTCTCCTACAATGAGCAGTTCTTC,CASSSGSGFSYNEQFF
.,TRBV2,TRBJ2-3,TGTGCCAGCAGTGGTGAGGGCCGAGATACGCAGTATTTT,CASSGEGRDTQYF
.,TRBV5-6,TRBJ2-7,TGTGCCAGCAAGAGGGGGTCATCCGAGCAGTACTTC,CASKRGSSEQYF
.,TRBV13,TRBJ2-7,TGTGCCAGCCGGCAGGGTCCTTCCTACGAGCAGTACTTC,CASRQGPSYEQYF
.,TRBV6-1,TRBJ1-2,TGTGCCAGCAGTGAATCAGGCGGACTAACCAACTATGGCTACACCTTC,CASSESGGLTNYGYTF
TRBD1,TRBV7-9,TRBJ1-4,TGTGCCAGCAGCCTGAAAGGGGGCAATGAAAAACTGTTTTTT,CASSLKGGNEKLFF
TRBD2,TRBV11-2,TRBJ2-3,TGTGCCAGCAGCTTAAGCCCTACTAAGCGGGAGAGTGGGACAGATACGCAGTATTTT,CASSLSPTKRESGTDTQYF
.,TRBV19,TRBJ2-2,TGTGCCAGTAGTATTTTAATCCAACAGGGAACCGGGGAGCTGTTTTTT,CASSILIQQGTGELFF
TRBD1,TRBV4-2,TRBJ2-1,TGTGCCAGCAGCCAAGCCGACAGGGGGCGCCCCAGTGAGCAGTTCTTC,CASSQADRGRPSEQFF
.,TRBV7-8,TRBJ2-3,TGTGCCAGCAGCTTAGCAGGTGGGACTCACACAGATACGCAGTATTTT,CASSLAGGTHTDTQYF
.,TRBV28,TRBJ1-1,TGTGCCAGCAGTTTATATGTCGGGAACACTGAAGCTTTCTTT,CASSLYVGNTEAFF
.,TRBV6-1,TRBJ2-1,TGTGCCAGCAGTGAATCCGGGTTTAGTTGGTCCTACAATGAGCAGTTCTTC,CASSESGFSWSYNEQFF
TRBD1,TRBV30,TRBJ1-3,TGTGCCTGGAGTGGACAGGGGGCAGTTGGAAACACCATATATTTT,CAWSGQGAVGNTIYF
.,TRBV30,TRBJ1-5,TGTGCCTTGACAGATAATAGCAATCAGCCCCAGCATTTT,CALTDNSNQPQHF